These 31 T cell receptor beta chains were all obtained from the same sample, sequenced in a study of blood T cell repertoires in COVID-19. The repertoire was sequenced with immunoSEQ multiplex PCR; TCRdb's copy has only in-frame clones and lacks some. The profile shows about 68,000 clones, 65% to 90% of them singletons. Sequencing was carried out using peripheral blood. Receptor source: a woman aged 60-75 years with acute or convalescent COVID-19.

As DNA, the CDR3 is TGTGCCAGCAGTACCCGGGGGTCTAGCGGGACCAAATACTCCTACGAGCAGTACTTC. It codes for CASSTRGSSGTKYSYEQYF. The chain recombines TRBV27 with TRBJ2-7; 9 nucleotides agree with TRBD2. This CDR3 comprises 19 residues. Germline CDR1 and CDR2: MNHEY and SMNVEV (reference sequence). With V trimmed by 5 bases and J by 0 bases, 17 bases remained unmatched.

The chain carries TRBV5-1 and TRBJ1-5; D gene ambiguous. The length of the CDR3 is 15 residues. Looked up from germline, CDR1 is SGHRS and CDR2 is YFSETQ. The V end was cut by 4 bases, the J end by 2 bases, with 13 bases between. CDR3: CASSIGEGGNQPQHF. CDR3 nucleotide sequence: TGCGCCAGCAGCATTGGTGAGGGTGGCAATCAGCCCCAGCATTTT. Using reference TRBV5-1 and TRBJ1-5 for the parts outside the CDR3, the full variable domain is KAGVTQTPRYLIKTRGQQVTLSCSPISGHRSVSWYQQTPGQGLQFLFEYFSETQRNKGNFPGRFSGRQFSNSRSEMNVSTLELGDSALYLCASSIGEGGNQPQHFGDGTRLSIL.

The chain is built from TRBV7-8 and TRBJ2-2; possible D gene TRBD1, 5 bases. V was pared by 5 bases and J by 5 bases, with 15 bases between. The CDR3 has 15 amino acids. Germline V gene data show CDR1 as SGHVS and CDR2 as FQNEAQ. The CDR3 nucleotides are TGTGCCAGCAGCCCAGGGATTTACGGAACCGGGGAGCTGTTTTTT. Its translation: CASSPGIYGTGELFF.

J is TRBJ1-5 and V is TRBV5-6, with 8 bases matching TRBD1. The CDR3 runs to 17 residues. J was trimmed by 5 bases and V by 4 bases; bases with no gene match: 14. Germline V CDR1 and CDR2: SGHDT, YYEEEE. The CDR3 DNA reads as TGTGCCAGCAGCCGCGTCTGGATATACAGGGGGTATCAGCCCCAGCATTTT. This codes for CASSRVWIYRGYQPQHF.

V gene TRBV11-2 combines with J gene TRBJ1-5; D is possibly TRBD1 (6 bases). The V gene lost 1 base and the J gene lost 1 base, with 11 bases spanning the gap. The CDR3 runs 16 residues. Germline CDR1 and CDR2: SGHAT and FQNNGV. This CDR3 is CASSLGGGGSNQPQHF. Written as DNA, the CDR3 is TGTGCCAGCAGCTTAGGAGGCGGGGGCAGCAATCAGCCCCAGCATTTT.

The V call is TRBV5-1, the J call TRBJ2-7, with a weak D call TRBD1 (6 bases). This CDR3 contains 14 residues. CDR1 SGHRS and CDR2 YFSETQ come from the germline V gene. The V and J ends lost 2 bases and 4 bases respectively, with 13 bases between them. CDR3 bases: TGCGCCAGCAGCTTAGAACAGGGATTATACGAGCAGTACTTC. Translation: CASSLEQGLYEQYF.

This chain links TRBV6-5 with TRBJ1-1; D unresolved. Germline V gene data show CDR1 as MNHEY and CDR2 as SVGAGI. With 6 bases removed from V and 3 bases from J, the gap between germline ends came to 14 bases. This CDR3 has 14 residues. DNA for the CDR3: TGTGCCAGCAGGCTCCTTTTGCGGGACACTGAAGCTTTCTTT. As protein: CASRLLLRDTEAFF.

This clone occurred once. The CDR3 loop reads CASSFSGRGTGELFF. Written as DNA, the CDR3 is TGTGCCAGCAGTTTTTCGGGGAGGGGGACCGGGGAGCTGTTTTTT. The V gene is TRBV28, the J gene TRBJ2-2; a weak D match, TRBD2 (7 bases). The CDR3 runs to 15 residues. Germline assignment: CDR1 MDHEN and CDR2 SYDVKM. The V end lost 3 bases, the J end lost 5 bases, and 13 bases lay between the germline ends.

V is TRBV30 and J is TRBJ2-7, with 12 bases lining up with TRBD1. Per germline, CDR1 GTSNPN and CDR2 SVGIG (reference sequence). This CDR3 comprises 12 residues. V was clipped by 3 bases and J by 12 bases; unmatched bases: 6. The CDR3 region is CAWSGTGGSSYF. Here the CDR3 DNA reads TGTGCCTGGAGCGGGACAGGGGGCTCTTCGTACTTC. Complete variable domain (other parts from reference TRBV30 and TRBJ2-7): SQTIHQWPATLVQPVGSPLSLECTVEGTSNPNLYWYRQAAGRGLQLLFYSVGIGQISSEVPQNLSASRPQDRQFILSSKKLLLSDSGFYLCAWSGTGGSSYFGPGTRLTVT.

V and J are TRBV15 and TRBJ1-2; 9 bases align to TRBD1. The CDR3 runs 13 residues. Trimming at V came to 11 bases and at J to 7 bases, leaving 11 bases not matched to a gene. Germline CDR1 LNHNV, CDR2 YYDKDF (reference sequence). This chain's CDR3 is CASSNRGRRGYTF. CDR3 DNA: TGTGCCTCCTCTAACAGGGGGCGTCGTGGCTACACCTTC.

The chain carries TRBV6-2 or TRBV6-3 and TRBJ2-5, with 10 bases that match TRBD2. V lost 5 bases, J lost 4 bases, and 7 bases stayed unmatched. The V gene's germline CDR1 is MNHEY and CDR2 SVGEGT. The CDR3 runs 15 residues. DNA for the CDR3: TGTGCCAGCAGTCTAGCGGGGGTTTATGGAGAGACCCAGTACTTC. Amino acids: CASSLAGVYGETQYF.

The gene calls are TRBV7-9 and TRBJ1-6; D remains unclear. The CDR3 consists of 14 residues. The V end lost 4 bases, the J end lost 8 bases, and 12 bases lay between the germline ends. The V gene's germline CDR1 is SEHNR and CDR2 FQNEAQ (reference sequence). CDR3 sequence (DNA): TGTGCCAGCAGCTCGCAGGTAGTGGATTCACCCCTCCACTTT. Residues: CASSSQVVDSPLHF.

On this clone itself: Other DNA variants within this sample encode the same CDR3. The genes are TRBV30 and TRBJ1-5; 7 nucleotides line up with TRBD1. The V and J ends lost 0 bases and 4 bases, in that order; junction bases with no gene match: 0. Germline V gene data show CDR1 as GTSNPN and CDR2 as SVGIG (reference sequence). CDR3 size: 13 residues. The CDR3 DNA reads as TGTGCCTGGAGTGTACAGGGGAATCAGCCCCAGCATTTT. Its translation is CAWSVQGNQPQHF.

V is TRBV10-3 and J is TRBJ1-2; a possible D gene is TRBD1 (5 bases). Germline V gene lookup returns CDR1 ENHRY and CDR2 SYGVKD. V shed 4 bases and J shed 1 base, with 25 bases lying between them. The CDR3 spans 19 residues. CDR3: CAISGLTGVSREGNYGYTF. In DNA form, the CDR3 reads TGTGCCATCAGTGGTTTAACAGGAGTTTCTCGGGAGGGTAACTATGGCTACACCTTC.

This clone was seen a single time. V usage is TRBV6-1 and J usage is TRBJ2-5, with D possibly matching TRBD1 (6 bases). CDR3 length: 14 amino acids. Trimming shortened V by 2 bases and J by 5 bases, and 12 bases separated the two germline ends. Germline CDR1 MNHNS, CDR2 SASEGT. CDR3 nucleotide sequence: TGTGCCAGCAGTGAATTTGGGGGCCCGGAGACCCAGTACTTC. Amino acids: CASSEFGGPETQYF.

The V gene is TRBV9, the J gene TRBJ2-3, with TRBD1 matching over 8 bases. Trimming at V came to 3 bases and at J to 2 bases, leaving 8 bases not matched to a gene. The CDR3 length is 16 residues. From germline, CDR1 is SGDLS and CDR2 YYNGEE. DNA of the CDR3: TGTGCCAGCAGCGCTCGACAGGGGTCCCCCACAGATACGCAGTATTTT. Residues: CASSARQGSPTDTQYF.

This clone occurred once. V gene TRBV29-1 combines with J gene TRBJ1-1; TRBD1 might be the D (5 bases). V was pared by 4 bases and J by 0 bases, with 9 bases between. The CDR3 consists of 13 residues. Germline V gene lookup returns CDR1 SQVTM and CDR2 ANQGSEA. CDR3: CSVVRQMNTEAFF. DNA of the CDR3: TGCAGCGTTGTCAGACAGATGAACACTGAAGCTTTCTTT.

The rearrangement links TRBV5-1 to TRBJ1-2, with 8 bases lining up with TRBD1. Per the germline V gene, CDR1 is SGHRS and CDR2 is YFSETQ. The CDR3 contains 15 residues. The ends lost 0 bases at V and 8 bases at J; junction bases unmatched: 9. CDR3 loop: CASSLDRGSLSGYTF. For the CDR3, the DNA is TGCGCCAGCAGCTTGGACAGGGGGTCCCTTAGCGGCTACACCTTC.

The gene calls are TRBV2 and TRBJ1-2; D call uncertain. With 7 bases removed from V and 2 bases from J, the gap between germline ends came to 5 bases. This CDR3 contains 11 residues. Germline lookup yields CDR1 SNHLY and CDR2 FYNNEI. The CDR3 nucleotides are TGTGCCAGCAAACAAAACTATGGCTACACCTTC. Protein sequence: CASKQNYGYTF.

The J gene is TRBJ2-1, the V gene TRBV30; 13 bases align to TRBD2. CDR1 is GTSNPN, CDR2 SVGIG, per germline (reference sequence). The ends lost 5 bases at V and 9 bases at J; junction bases unmatched: 19. There are 18 residues in the CDR3. The CDR3 sequence is CAWQITPGLAGSRGEQFF. Written as DNA, the CDR3 is TGTGCCTGGCAGATAACTCCGGGACTAGCGGGATCTCGTGGTGAGCAGTTCTTC. Full variable domain (remainder filled in from reference TRBV30 and TRBJ2-1): SQTIHQWPATLVQPVGSPLSLECTVEGTSNPNLYWYRQAAGRGLQLLFYSVGIGQISSEVPQNLSASRPQDRQFILSSKKLLLSDSGFYLCAWQITPGLAGSRGEQFFGPGTRLTVL.

The chain joins TRBV12-3 or TRBV12-4 to TRBJ1-1, with D perhaps matching TRBD1 (5 bases). CDR3 length equals 13 residues. Trimming left V 6 bases short and J 11 bases short, with 19 bases between. CDR3 coding DNA: TGTGCCAGCAGCCTGGGACTCAAAACAGAGGCTTTCTTT. Its protein product is CASSLGLKTEAFF.

This chain links TRBV27 with TRBJ1-3, with 7 bases fitting TRBD1. The junction had 10 bases not matched to a gene; V was cut back by 2 bases and J by 3 bases. The CDR3 is 17 amino acids. CDR1 is MNHEY, CDR2 SMNVEV, per germline (reference sequence). The CDR3 DNA reads TGTGCCAGCAGTTTAGACTACAAGGGGGCAAGTGGAAACACCATATATTTT. Protein product: CASSLDYKGASGNTIYF.

The rearrangement uses TRBV6-2 or TRBV6-3 and TRBJ2-7; D might be TRBD1 (6 bases). The CDR3 spans 14 residues. CDR1 and CDR2 from the germline V gene are MNHEY and SVGEGT. Trimming took 5 bases from V and 5 from J, leaving 16 bases between them. CDR3 region: CASSLNRGGDEQYF. DNA of the CDR3: TGTGCCAGCAGTCTTAACCGAGGGGGAGACGAGCAGTACTTC.

The chain links TRBV3-1 (or the pseudogene TRBV3-2) to TRBJ2-3; 9 nucleotides agree with TRBD2. This CDR3 is built from 13 residues. With 6 bases clipped from V and 9 bases from J, the junction kept 7 bases outside the gene matches. The V gene's germline CDR1 is LGHDT and CDR2 YNNKEL (reference sequence). CDR3 residues: CASRPLTSGTQYF. CDR3 in DNA: TGTGCCAGCAGACCCTTAACTAGCGGGACGCAGTATTTT.

V usage is TRBV10-3 and J usage is TRBJ2-2; a possible D gene is TRBD1 (7 bases). The CDR3 is 17 residues long. V shed 6 bases and J shed 3 bases, with 20 bases lying between them. Germline CDR1 ENHRY, CDR2 SYGVKD. The CDR3 reads CAISERQTGRYTGELFF. CDR3 nucleotides: TGTGCCATCAGCGAGCGTCAGACAGGGAGGTACACCGGGGAGCTGTTTTTT.

The sample holds a few counts of this clone. Distinct nucleotide sequences in the sample also encode this CDR3. J is TRBJ1-2 and V is TRBV2; 8 bases line up with TRBD1. V lost 6 bases and J lost 8; bases outside the gene matches: 5. The V gene's germline CDR1 is SNHLY and CDR2 FYNNEI. The CDR3 loop spans 12 amino acids. In DNA form, the CDR3 reads TGTGCCAGCAGCGGACAGGGCGGGGGCTACACCTTC. Translating gives CASSGQGGGYTF. Supplemented by reference TRBV2 and TRBJ1-2, the full variable domain reads EPEVTQTPSHQVTQMGQEVILRCVPISNHLYFYWYRQILGQKVEFLVSFYNNEISEKSEIFDDQFSVERPDGSNFTLKIRSTKLEDSAMYFCASSGQGGGYTFGSGTRLTVV.

The chain joins TRBV7-2 to TRBJ1-2; 12 positions agree with TRBD1. The CDR3 is made up of 16 amino acids. Germline V gives CDR1 SGHTA, CDR2 FQGNSA. The V segment lost 4 bases and the J segment 4 bases; nucleotides outside the gene matches: 7. CDR3 sequence: CASSSTGTGGSYGYTF. The CDR3 nucleotides are TGTGCCAGCAGCTCGACCGGGACAGGGGGCAGCTATGGCTACACCTTC.

The rearrangement joins TRBV3-1 (or the pseudogene TRBV3-2) to TRBJ2-7, with D hard to call. V was trimmed by 1 base and J by 2 bases, leaving 3 bases between them. The V gene's germline CDR1 is LGHDT and CDR2 YNNKEL (reference sequence). The CDR3 is made up of 12 amino acids. CDR3 sequence reads: CASSQATYEQYF. In nucleotides, the CDR3 is TGTGCCAGCAGCCAAGCCACCTACGAGCAGTACTTC.

This chain uses TRBV7-5 with TRBJ2-5; the table's D call, TRBD2, has no DNA check behind it. TRBV7-5 is a listed pseudogene. The CDR3 has 14 residues. The CDR3 spells CARSLARYRETQYF. As DNA, the CDR3 is TGTGCCAGAAGCTTAGCGCGATATAGAGAGACCCAGTACTTC.

This rearrangement joins TRBV3-1 (or the pseudogene TRBV3-2) to TRBJ1-2; 10 nucleotides line up with TRBD1. The CDR3 has 17 residues. With 4 bases clipped from V and 7 bases from J, the junction kept 15 bases outside the gene matches. In germline, CDR1 is LGHDT, CDR2 YNNKEL (reference sequence). The CDR3 region has the DNA TGTGCCAGCAGCCTTCAAAGGACAGGGGGGTCTCGAGGTGGCTACACCTTC. Residues: CASSLQRTGGSRGGYTF.

The CDR3: CASSVEGTGGGKLFF. CDR3 nucleotide sequence: TGTGCCAGCAGCGTAGAGGGGACAGGGGGCGGGAAACTGTTTTTT. The chain is built from TRBV9 and TRBJ1-4; TRBD1 agrees at 12 bases. Trimming removed 0 bases from V and 11 bases from J; junction bases left unmatched: 5. CDR1 and CDR2 (germline): SGDLS, YYNGEE. The CDR3 totals 15 residues. The full variable domain, completed using reference TRBV9 and TRBJ1-4, is DSGVTQTPKHLITATGQRVTLRCSPRSGDLSVYWYQQSLDQGLQFLIQYYNGEERAKGNILERFSAQQFPDLHSELNLSSLELGDSALYFCASSVEGTGGGKLFFGSGTQLSVL.